This is a list of T cell receptor beta chains from one sample in a study of regulatory T cells in long-lasting Graves disease. Each CDR3 protein is one row after TCRdb ran MiXCR on the multiplex PCR reads. The sample lists some 400,000 distinct CDR3 sequences; around 14% were seen once. This sample was also put to use in a study of T cells in Graves' hyperthyroidism and ophthalmopathy.

The sequencing used peripheral blood mononuclear cells (PBMCs), collected at new diagnosis, from a patient treated with antithyroid drugs. The receptors were sampled from a woman aged 25-40 years with Graves disease. CDR3s include the opening cysteine and the closing phenylalanine or tryptophan. A D gene is named only where the DNA matches it firmly. The size of a clone is reported for some rows only, either as once, few or many, or as a class for expanded clones.

d_gene: TRBD2; v_gene: TRBV6-2/TRBV6-3; j_gene: TRBJ2-1; abundance: many; CDR3aa: CASSYSMRASGKRNEQFF; CDR3nt: TGTGCCAGCAGTTACTCGATGAGGGCTAGCGGGAAGAGGAATGAGCAGTTCTTC
d_gene: TRBD1; v_gene: TRBV2; j_gene: TRBJ2-5; abundance: -; CDR3aa: CASSPGTGVQETQYF; CDR3nt: TGTGCCAGCAGTCCCGGGACAGGGGTCCAAGAGACCCAGTACTTC
d_gene: -; v_gene: TRBV2; j_gene: TRBJ2-1; abundance: many; CDR3aa: CASTQTGLGANEQFF; CDR3nt: TGTGCCAGCACTCAGACAGGCTTAGGGGCAAATGAGCAGTTCTTC
d_gene: -; v_gene: TRBV20-1; j_gene: TRBJ1-3; abundance: -; CDR3aa: CSASRGVGNTIYF; CDR3nt: TGCAGTGCTTCCCGGGGGGTTGGAAACACCATATATTTT
d_gene: -; v_gene: TRBV5-4; j_gene: TRBJ1-2; abundance: many; CDR3aa: CASSLDVGGRGYTF; CDR3nt: TGTGCCAGCAGCTTGGATGTCGGAGGGAGAGGCTACACCTTC
d_gene: -; v_gene: TRBV19; j_gene: TRBJ2-2; abundance: -; CDR3aa: CASSPTRVFLAGELFF; CDR3nt: TGTGCCAGTAGCCCTACTAGGGTTTTTTTAGCCGGGGAGCTGTTTTTT
d_gene: TRBD1; v_gene: TRBV7-9; j_gene: TRBJ2-7; abundance: -; CDR3aa: CASGDGTGRRYEQYF; CDR3nt: TGTGCCAGCGGGGATGGGACAGGGCGGAGGTACGAGCAGTACTTC
d_gene: -; v_gene: TRBV28; j_gene: TRBJ1-6; abundance: few; CDR3aa: CASSPTGRSNSPLHF; CDR3nt: TGTGCCAGCAGTCCAACAGGGCGATCTAATTCACCCCTCCACTTT
d_gene: -; v_gene: TRBV7-3; j_gene: TRBJ1-1; abundance: many; CDR3aa: CASSYRENTEAFF; CDR3nt: TGTGCCAGCAGTTACCGTGAGAACACTGAAGCTTTCTTT
d_gene: -; v_gene: TRBV7-3; j_gene: TRBJ2-7; abundance: few; CDR3aa: CASSSDTDEQYF; CDR3nt: TGTGCCAGCAGCTCCGACACGGACGAGCAGTACTTC
d_gene: -; v_gene: TRBV12-3/TRBV12-4; j_gene: TRBJ2-4; abundance: -; CDR3aa: CASSFPTPTVQYF; CDR3nt: TGTGCCAGCAGTTTCCCGACTCCTACGGTTCAGTACTTC
d_gene: -; v_gene: TRBV3-1; j_gene: TRBJ2-6; abundance: -; CDR3aa: CASSQATGANVLTF; CDR3nt: TGTGCCAGCAGCCAAGCGACCGGGGCCAACGTCCTGACTTTC
d_gene: -; v_gene: TRBV11-1; j_gene: TRBJ1-2; abundance: -; CDR3aa: CASSDETRTFGYTF; CDR3nt: TGTGCCAGCAGCGACGAGACAAGGACTTTCGGCTACACCTTC
d_gene: TRBD1; v_gene: TRBV9; j_gene: TRBJ2-7; abundance: -; CDR3aa: CASSLRQGSGEQYF; CDR3nt: TGTGCCAGCAGCCTGCGACAGGGATCGGGCGAGCAGTACTTC
d_gene: -; v_gene: TRBV28; j_gene: TRBJ1-2; abundance: many; CDR3aa: CASSSRGQLNYGYTF; CDR3nt: TGTGCCAGCAGTTCTCGAGGGCAGCTTAACTATGGCTACACCTTC
d_gene: -; v_gene: TRBV28; j_gene: TRBJ1-1; abundance: many; CDR3aa: CATTLSGTEAFF; CDR3nt: TGTGCCACCACGTTGTCGGGCACTGAAGCTTTCTTT
d_gene: -; v_gene: TRBV20-1; j_gene: TRBJ2-3; abundance: many; CDR3aa: CSAHLRVRTPGDTQYF; CDR3nt: TGCAGTGCTCACCTCAGGGTGCGGACCCCCGGAGATACGCAGTATTTT
d_gene: -; v_gene: TRBV28; j_gene: TRBJ1-1; abundance: many; CDR3aa: CASSRPGNTEAFF; CDR3nt: TGTGCCAGCAGTCGCCCAGGGAACACTGAAGCTTTCTTT
d_gene: -; v_gene: TRBV27; j_gene: TRBJ1-1; abundance: -; CDR3aa: CASSLSGSWTEAFF; CDR3nt: TGTGCCAGCAGTTTATCCGGGAGTTGGACTGAAGCTTTCTTT
d_gene: -; v_gene: TRBV29-1; j_gene: TRBJ2-3; abundance: -; CDR3aa: CSAGIPSSTDTQYF; CDR3nt: TGCAGCGCTGGGATCCCTTCTAGCACAGATACGCAGTATTTT
d_gene: TRBD1; v_gene: TRBV24-1; j_gene: TRBJ2-1; abundance: -; CDR3aa: CATRAGQGTNNEQFF; CDR3nt: TGTGCCACCAGGGCGGGACAGGGGACGAACAATGAGCAGTTCTTC
d_gene: TRBD1; v_gene: TRBV7-9; j_gene: TRBJ1-5; abundance: few; CDR3aa: CASSPGQNSYSNQPQHF; CDR3nt: TGTGCCAGCAGCCCGGGACAGAATTCTTATAGCAATCAGCCCCAGCATTTT
d_gene: -; v_gene: TRBV5-1; j_gene: TRBJ2-1; abundance: few; CDR3aa: CASSLGRGTYNGQFF; CDR3nt: TGCGCCAGCAGCTTAGGTAGGGGAACCTACAATGGGCAGTTCTTC
d_gene: TRBD1; v_gene: TRBV27; j_gene: TRBJ2-6; abundance: few; CDR3aa: CASSFSGQGSSGANVLTF; CDR3nt: TGTGCCAGCAGTTTCTCGGGACAGGGCAGCTCTGGGGCCAACGTCCTGACTTTC
d_gene: TRBD1; v_gene: TRBV28; j_gene: TRBJ2-7; abundance: -; CDR3aa: CASSSPGQGADEQYF; CDR3nt: TGTGCCAGCAGTTCCCCGGGACAGGGGGCAGACGAGCAGTACTTC
d_gene: -; v_gene: TRBV30; j_gene: TRBJ2-2; abundance: few; CDR3aa: CAWIGGSGPNTGELFF; CDR3nt: TGTGCCTGGATAGGTGGTAGCGGTCCGAACACCGGGGAGCTGTTTTTT
d_gene: TRBD1; v_gene: TRBV11-2; j_gene: TRBJ1-2; abundance: many; CDR3aa: CASSDPGQGIYGYTF; CDR3nt: TGTGCCAGCAGCGATCCGGGACAGGGGATCTATGGCTACACCTTC
d_gene: -; v_gene: TRBV11-2; j_gene: TRBJ2-3; abundance: many; CDR3aa: CASSLEGYSDTQYF; CDR3nt: TGTGCCAGCAGCTTAGAGGGATACTCAGATACGCAGTATTTT
d_gene: -; v_gene: TRBV27; j_gene: TRBJ1-1; abundance: many; CDR3aa: CASSVSGGGEAFF; CDR3nt: TGTGCCAGCAGTGTGTCTGGGGGCGGTGAAGCTTTCTTT
d_gene: TRBD2; v_gene: TRBV20-1; j_gene: TRBJ2-5; abundance: -; CDR3aa: CSALKEGPLAGVEVEETQYF; CDR3nt: TGCAGTGCCCTGAAGGAAGGGCCACTAGCGGGAGTAGAAGTCGAGGAGACCCAGTACTTC
d_gene: -; v_gene: TRBV12-3/TRBV12-4; j_gene: TRBJ2-6; abundance: -; CDR3aa: CASTPAGGANVLTF; CDR3nt: TGTGCCAGCACCCCCGCGGGGGGGGCCAACGTCCTGACTTTC
d_gene: -; v_gene: TRBV28; j_gene: TRBJ1-2; abundance: many; CDR3aa: CASTGTENYGYTF; CDR3nt: TGTGCCAGCACAGGCACCGAAAACTATGGCTACACCTTC
d_gene: -; v_gene: TRBV11-3; j_gene: TRBJ1-4; abundance: -; CDR3aa: CASSFSEWRTDTTNEKLFF; CDR3nt: TGTGCCAGCAGCTTCTCGGAGTGGAGAACCGACACAACTAATGAAAAACTGTTTTTT
d_gene: -; v_gene: TRBV20-1; j_gene: TRBJ2-7; abundance: many; CDR3aa: CSATYGEGPGQYF; CDR3nt: TGCAGTGCTACCTATGGGGAAGGCCCTGGGCAGTACTTC
d_gene: -; v_gene: TRBV5-1; j_gene: TRBJ1-2; abundance: many; CDR3aa: CASSLTLVPYNYGYTF; CDR3nt: TGCGCCAGCAGCTTGACCCTCGTGCCCTACAACTATGGCTACACCTTC
d_gene: -; v_gene: TRBV11-2; j_gene: TRBJ2-1; abundance: few; CDR3aa: CASSLELGNEQFF; CDR3nt: TGTGCCAGCAGCTTAGAACTCGGCAATGAGCAGTTCTTC
d_gene: -; v_gene: TRBV3-1; j_gene: TRBJ1-6; abundance: -; CDR3aa: CASSQAGTDHSPLHF; CDR3nt: TGTGCCAGCAGCCAAGCCGGGACGGATCATTCACCCCTCCACTTT
d_gene: TRBD2; v_gene: TRBV11-3; j_gene: TRBJ2-1; abundance: many; CDR3aa: CASSLDLTSGINEQFF; CDR3nt: TGTGCCAGCAGCTTAGACTTGACTAGCGGGATCAATGAGCAGTTCTTC
d_gene: -; v_gene: TRBV29-1; j_gene: TRBJ1-2; abundance: -; CDR3aa: CSVSTDYGYTF; CDR3nt: TGCAGCGTATCGACAGACTATGGCTACACCTTC
d_gene: TRBD1; v_gene: TRBV12-3/TRBV12-4; j_gene: TRBJ1-2; abundance: many; CDR3aa: CASSLGQGNGYTF; CDR3nt: TGTGCCAGCAGTTTGGGACAGGGCAATGGCTACACCTTC
d_gene: TRBD1; v_gene: TRBV12-3/TRBV12-4; j_gene: TRBJ2-1; abundance: many; CDR3aa: CASSPGTGFNNEQFF; CDR3nt: TGTGCCAGCAGCCCCGGGACAGGGTTCAACAATGAGCAGTTCTTC
d_gene: -; v_gene: TRBV28; j_gene: TRBJ1-6; abundance: many; CDR3aa: CASTLTGPNSPLHF; CDR3nt: TGTGCCAGCACCCTAACAGGGCCCAATTCACCCCTCCACTTT
d_gene: -; v_gene: TRBV6-2/TRBV6-3; j_gene: TRBJ1-4; abundance: many; CDR3aa: CASSPGWGEKLFF; CDR3nt: TGTGCCAGCAGTCCTGGCTGGGGTGAAAAACTGTTTTTT
d_gene: -; v_gene: TRBV7-2; j_gene: TRBJ2-3; abundance: many; CDR3aa: CASSSGAGRDTRTQYF; CDR3nt: TGTGCCAGCAGCTCCGGCGCGGGCAGGGACACCCGAACGCAGTATTTT
d_gene: -; v_gene: TRBV7-9; j_gene: TRBJ1-1; abundance: -; CDR3aa: CASSLNSGSSEAFF; CDR3nt: TGTGCCAGCAGCTTAAATTCGGGGAGTTCGGAAGCTTTCTTT
d_gene: TRBD1; v_gene: TRBV28; j_gene: TRBJ2-1; abundance: many; CDR3aa: CASSTRTGGIYNEQFF; CDR3nt: TGTGCCAGCAGTACCAGGACAGGGGGCATATACAATGAGCAGTTCTTC
d_gene: -; v_gene: TRBV4-1; j_gene: TRBJ1-5; abundance: many; CDR3aa: CASSQGDQPQHF; CDR3nt: TGTGCCAGCTCGCAGGGCGATCAGCCCCAGCATTTT
d_gene: -; v_gene: TRBV24-1; j_gene: TRBJ2-2; abundance: -; CDR3aa: CATSDSYTGELFF; CDR3nt: TGTGCCACCAGTGACAGCTACACCGGGGAGCTGTTTTTT